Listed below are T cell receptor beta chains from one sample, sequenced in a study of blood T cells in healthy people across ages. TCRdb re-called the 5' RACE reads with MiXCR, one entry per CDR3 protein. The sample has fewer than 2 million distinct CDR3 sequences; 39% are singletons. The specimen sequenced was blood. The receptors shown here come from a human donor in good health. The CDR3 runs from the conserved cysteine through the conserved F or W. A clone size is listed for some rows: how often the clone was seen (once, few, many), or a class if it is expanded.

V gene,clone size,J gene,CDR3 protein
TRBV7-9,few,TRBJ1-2,CASSLDEGADYGYTF
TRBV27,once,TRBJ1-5,CASSLTTGGIQPQHF
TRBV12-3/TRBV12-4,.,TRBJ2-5,CASSWGTQETQYF
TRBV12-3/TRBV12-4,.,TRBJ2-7,CASSGDKPYEQYF
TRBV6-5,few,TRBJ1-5,CASSTGRALGEPQHF
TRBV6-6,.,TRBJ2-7,CASGRDRYYEQYF
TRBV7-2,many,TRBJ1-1,CASSFRMNTEAFF
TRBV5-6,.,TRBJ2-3,CASSLRGFGDTQYF
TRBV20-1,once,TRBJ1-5,CSASPTGWDQPQHF
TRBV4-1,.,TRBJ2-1,CASSHQKWNEQFF
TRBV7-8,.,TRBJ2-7,CASSSNMGVRYEQYF
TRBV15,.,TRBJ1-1,CATSIHQGSLDTEAFF
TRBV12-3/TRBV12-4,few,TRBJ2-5,CASSPLAGILQETQYF
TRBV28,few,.,CAISRSGGTYEQYF
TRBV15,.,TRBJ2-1,CATSSMFGGEQFF
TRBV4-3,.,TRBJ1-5,CASSQDLGTWNQPQHF
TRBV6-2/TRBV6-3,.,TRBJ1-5,CASSRQGAGPQHF
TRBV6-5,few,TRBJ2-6,CASKVAGANVLTF
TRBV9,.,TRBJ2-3,CASSVTSGGITDTQYF
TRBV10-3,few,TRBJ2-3,CAISAPTSGRTDTQYF
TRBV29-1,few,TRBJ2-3,CSVEKVAGDTQYF
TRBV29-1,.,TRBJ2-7,CSVVYRDQGEQYF
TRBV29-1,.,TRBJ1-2,CSARQGIFYGYTF
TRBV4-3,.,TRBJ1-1,CASSQDGSLKNTEAFF